Shown below are 6 T cell receptor beta chains from a single sample sequenced in a study of T-cell reconstitution after alpha-beta-depleted transplantation in children. Preparation of the TCRbeta library was carried out with unique molecular identifiers. TCRdb analysed the PCR reads with MiXCR anew, one entry per CDR3 protein. The table has 750,000 to 950,000 distinct CDR3 sequences, about 16% seen once. Sequencing was performed on PBMCs, mostly from graft donor cells, taken 360 days after TCRalphabeta/CD19-depleted stem cell transplant. These receptors originate from a male patient between 5 and 17 years old who had a stem cell transplant for acute lymphoblastic leukemia, so the T cells may come from the graft donor.

This clonotype occurred a few times. The rearrangement joins TRBV2 to TRBJ2-1; perhaps TRBD2 as D (5 bases). In germline, CDR1 is SNHLY, CDR2 FYNNEI. V shed 4 bases and J shed 3 bases, with 10 bases lying between them. The CDR3 sequence is 14 residues long. CDR3 in DNA: TGTGCCAGCAGTGGGCAGGACTTCTACAATGAGCAGTTCTTC. Its protein is CASSGQDFYNEQFF.

The rearrangement uses TRBV5-1 and TRBJ1-1; 7 bases agree with TRBD1. With V trimmed by 0 bases and J by 6 bases, 8 bases remained unmatched. Germline V gene data show CDR1 as SGHRS and CDR2 as YFSETQ. This CDR3 comprises 15 residues. The CDR3 DNA is TGCGCCAGCAGCTTGGGGCCAGGGGGTAACGCTGAAGCTTTCTTT. Amino acid sequence: CASSLGPGGNAEAFF.

The table lists this clonotype with a few counts. The rearrangement uses TRBV27 and TRBJ2-7, with TRBD1 identical over 7 bases. From germline, CDR1 is MNHEY and CDR2 SMNVEV (reference sequence). With 6 bases clipped from V and 3 bases from J, the junction kept 17 bases outside the gene matches. This CDR3 spans 17 amino acids. The DNA for the CDR3 is TGTGCCAGCAGACCACAGGGGTTCCAAGCGGCCCACTACGAGCAGTACTTC. Encoded protein: CASRPQGFQAAHYEQYF.

This clonotype has a handful of counts. The chain links TRBV2 to TRBJ2-7; no firm D call. This CDR3 spans 15 amino acids. Germline CDR1 SNHLY, CDR2 FYNNEI. The V end was cut by 10 bases, the J end by 5 bases, with 24 bases between. The CDR3 protein is CATGPSGRLGHEQYF. The CDR3 nucleotides read TGTGCCACCGGGCCTTCGGGTCGTTTGGGCCACGAGCAGTACTTC. The full variable domain, completed using reference TRBV2 and TRBJ2-7, is EPEVTQTPSHQVTQMGQEVILRCVPISNHLYFYWYRQILGQKVEFLVSFYNNEISEKSEIFDDQFSVERPDGSNFTLKIRSTKLEDSAMYFCATGPSGRLGHEQYFGPGTRLTVT.

There are a few counts of this clonotype. The rearrangement links TRBV4-1 to TRBJ2-5; D gene uncertain. Germline CDR1 is MGHRA and CDR2 is YSYEKL. This CDR3 is 15 amino acids long. Trimming removed 4 bases from V and 5 bases from J, with 17 bases in between. The CDR3 loop reads CASSLTSLVWETQYF. Here the CDR3 DNA reads TGCGCCAGCAGCCTGACCTCTCTAGTGTGGGAGACCCAGTACTTC.

The table lists this clonotype with a few counts. The chain employs TRBV4-1 and TRBJ1-2; D call uncertain. V lost 2 bases to trimming and J lost 2 bases, with 6 bases between them. Germline loops: CDR1 MGHRA, CDR2 YSYEKL. The CDR3 runs 13 residues. This CDR3 reads CASSQPANYGYTF. CDR3 sequence (DNA): TGCGCCAGCAGCCAACCAGCCAACTATGGCTACACCTTC.